This T cell receptor (beta chain) derives from a study of PD-L1 blockade in urothelial cancer (TCRdb year 2017). Background for the entire study: Therapy was started in 2014 for all patients, and atezolizumab 1,200 mg was administered intravenously every 3 weeks. About 85% of the 29 patients were males with bladder-origin urothelial cancer, and about 65% of the roughly 30 reported a prior smoking history. Patients had an ECOG performance status of 0 or 1 and had received between 0 and 3 prior chemotherapy regimens. Blood samples were analyzed at 3 weeks after treatment start (second dose) and at 6 weeks after treatment start. Blood samples gave median yields of about 150,000 T cells and tens of thousands of unique TCRs, along with a median clonality of about 0.084. The study, an exploratory multi-omic analysis, examined somatic, immune and clinical correlates of response to PD-L1 blockade with atezolizumab in urothelial cancer. TCR sequencing covered pretreatment tumor samples and matched, serially collected peripheral blood taken before and after atezolizumab treatment. Durable clinical benefit was defined as a progression-free survival longer than 6 months, and TCR features were additionally tested against progression-free survival and overall survival. In the same patients, whole exome sequencing and RNA sequencing of pretreatment tumors were performed in addition to TCR sequencing. Ten or so patients reached durable clinical benefit, while 20 to 25 patients did not. Pretreatment blood TCR-seq was available for about 27 patients, at least one posttreatment blood collection was obtained for roughly 24 patients, and tumor TCR-seq was available for roughly 24 patients.

Details on this clone: No antigen is known for it. Base quality data are lacking; no much larger clone is found one base away.

Synthetic TCR analog templates were spiked into each PCR to estimate absolute template abundance from read counts. The immunoSEQ assay was used to amplify TCRbeta CDR3 regions from genomic DNA with bias-controlled V and J gene primers. Rearranged TCRbeta segments were sequenced at approximately 20X coverage. The original methods were these. Clustering was used to correct sequencing errors, and CDR3s were annotated against IMGT to assign V, D and J genes. Downstream analyses used only productive TCRbeta rearrangements, leaving out any out-of-frame or stop-codon sequences. Clonality was calculated as one minus the Shannon entropy normalized by the log of the number of unique productive sequences. Clones differing between time points or between blood and tumor were identified by Fisher's exact test with Benjamini-Hochberg correction at adjusted p below 0.01. The clones in this table, taken by TCRdb from immuneACCESS, are in-frame only. Not every clone is retained; where verified, under half of the shortfall comes from an unresolved V gene, and the cause of the rest is unknown. That table is the source of V, J and clone size, and D and trimming were worked out from the DNA. Counted in this sample were about 70,000 clones; 85% to 90% of them appeared once. In total, the top ten clones hold more than 3.5% of the sample.

The CDR3 has 14 amino acids, counting the end cysteine and phenylalanine. Just the 42-base CDR3 DNA is kept, in frame starting at base 1. CDR1 and CDR2 (MDHEN, SYDVKM) derive from the germline V gene. Relative to germline, V is missing 6 bases and J is missing 7 bases, with 7 bases of the junction outside any gene match. The intended sense of this specimen's time point label: pretreatment peripheral blood. The cohort included 25 to 35 patients with locally advanced or metastatic urothelial carcinoma who were treated at Memorial Sloan Kettering on a trial protocol. Peripheral blood mononuclear cells were collected pretreatment and during treatment, with between 1 and 8 total time points per patient. The Qiagen DNeasy Blood extraction kit was used to purify genomic DNA from total PBMCs and tumor samples. PBMCs were collected pretreatment and during treatment and were isolated and stored as previously described.

General findings and caveats noted by the study authors: A pretreatment peripheral blood TCR clonality below the median was linked to improved progression-free and overall survival. Greater expansion of tumor-associated TCR clones in peripheral blood 3 weeks after the start of treatment was observed in patients with durable benefit (n of about 20, p = 0.022). Because the sample size was small (n of about 27) and many of the analyses were exploratory, the results are meant to be hypothesis-generating.

The rearranged chain carries TRBV28 and TRBJ2-1, with 9 central nucleotides matching TRBD1. The source is a man in his 70s with urothelial cancer. Sample: PBMCs, taken around atezolizumab (anti-PD-L1) treatment. The nucleotides are TGTGCCAGCAGAGGGACAGGGTCGTATAATGAGCAGTTCTTC. Its protein product is CASRGTGSYNEQFF.